This T cell receptor (beta chain) appears in the sequencing data of a study of T cell clonotyping in hematopoietic cell transplantation. Sequencing used immunoSEQ multiplex PCR; TCRdb keeps in-frame clones, though not all of them. The sample records around 11,000 clones, 45% to 55% being singletons. In the case of this clone: Its antigen is unidentified.

Study findings and constraints: Graft donor and pretransplant recipient Inverse Simpson Index values predicted broader posttransplant TCR diversity. After transplant, recipient diversity fell while pathologically expanded clonotypes grew through day 180.

Recipients were bled about 28 days pretransplant and at posttransplant days 30, 100, 180. The CDR3 totals 10 residues. The ends were cut back, 7 bases at V and 3 bases at J, with 6 bases in the middle. From germline, CDR1 is SQVTM and CDR2 ANQGSEA. This clonotype was obtained from a female patient in her fifties who had an allogeneic stem cell transplant from an unrelated donor, so the T cells may come from the graft donor. Some clones in this sample may be carry-over from other donors' samples. The material sequenced was peripheral blood mononuclear cells, taken 100 days after allogeneic stem cell transplant. The chain couples TRBV29-1 to TRBJ1-1; D is uncertain. Here the CDR3 DNA reads TGCAGCGCTAAGGACACTGAAGCTTTCTTT. Its protein product is CSAKDTEAFF.